The present TCR beta chain was sequenced within a study of siplizumab effects on memory and regulatory T cells. Study outcomes and limitations: Unstimulated subsets accounted for the mapping of only a minor share of the clones that were alloreactive. The study found that siplizumab significantly reduced alloreactive sequences traceable to unstimulated CD4+ memory cells. Unstimulated naive T cells seemed to show more diversity than memory cells did, and they also seemed to be among the major contributors to the alloresponse.

The germline CDR1 and CDR2 sequences are GTSNPN and SVGIG (reference sequence). The CDR3 runs to 13 residues. With 5 bases removed from V and 4 bases from J, the gap between germline ends came to 14 bases. In regard to this clone: Its antigen is unknown.

Assay: immunoSEQ multiplex PCR; the TCRdb copy retains only in-frame clones and omits some. The sample shows fewer than 120,000 clones, 80% to 95% of them seen only once. Sequencing was done on a sample of CD4+ T cells sorted from blood. This rearrangement joins TRBV30 to TRBJ1-1; D is unclear. The TCR originated in a human donor in good health. CDR3 bases: TGTGCCTGGGTCCTTACAGCGGGCACTGAAGCTTTCTTT. It codes for CAWVLTAGTEAFF.